Below are 17 T cell receptor beta chains sequenced from a single sample in a study of T cells in Graves' hyperthyroidism and ophthalmopathy. RNA transcripts served as the template for amplifying TCR beta CDR3 regions. During a first-round RT-PCR of the TCR CDR3, the HTBI primer set was used. TCRdb ran MiXCR on the multiplex PCR reads and lists one entry per CDR3 protein. The profile shows 500,000 or so distinct CDR3 sequences, approximately 17% of them singletons. Source material: blood. The receptors come from a woman younger than 35 with Graves' ophthalmopathy.

This clonotype was observed a handful of times. The chain recombines TRBV19 with TRBJ1-1; TRBD1 might be the D (5 bases). This CDR3 has 15 residues. Trimming cost V 5 bases and J 7 bases, with 20 bases left between them. Germline assignment: CDR1 LNHDA and CDR2 SQIVND (reference sequence). CDR3 sequence: CASSLTPQGRDEAFF. The CDR3 region has the DNA TGTGCCAGTAGTCTAACCCCTCAGGGTCGGGATGAAGCTTTCTTT.

This clonotype was observed a few times. The rearrangement joins TRBV7-8 to TRBJ1-5; D is possibly TRBD1 (5 bases). CDR3 length: 16 residues. The V and J ends lost 1 base and 7 bases respectively, with 17 bases between them. Germline lookup yields CDR1 SGHVS and CDR2 FQNEAQ. In DNA, the CDR3 is TGTGCCAGCAGCTTAGATCCCTCCAGGGCAGGGCAGCCCCAGCATTTT. It yields the protein CASSLDPSRAGQPQHF.

About this clonotype itself: This may be a read error: a much more frequent sequence differs by one nucleotide. The conserved final phenylalanine or tryptophan is absent from the CDR3, which likely points to a read error. The V call is TRBV27, the J call TRBJ2-5; D is perhaps TRBD1 (6 bases). CDR1 is MNHEY, CDR2 SMNVEV, per germline (reference sequence). The CDR3 loop spans 14 amino acids. V was pared by 5 bases and J by 6 bases, with 16 bases between. CDR3: CASSPPGQTQTQYL. The CDR3 DNA reads TGTGCCAGCAGTCCTCCGGGACAAACGCAGACCCAGTACCTC.

This clonotype showed up many times. Mismatch with germline at one junction end may stem from a read error. CDR3 region: CASSPGSGANVLTF. In DNA form, the CDR3 reads TGTGCCAGCAGCCCCGGATCTGGGGCCAACGTCCTGACTTTC. This rearrangement joins TRBV5-1 to TRBJ2-6; D is unresolved. Looked up from germline, CDR1 is SGHRS and CDR2 is YFSETQ. CDR3 length: 14 residues.

This clonotype was counted ten times or more. J is TRBJ2-7 and V is TRBV5-1; 13 nucleotides match TRBD2. The CDR3 spans 16 residues. Germline CDR1 SGHRS, CDR2 YFSETQ. V lost 3 bases, J lost 4 bases, and 7 bases stayed unmatched. The CDR3 DNA follows: TGCGCCAGCAGCTCCTGGACTAGCGGGAGCGGTTACGAGCAGTACTTC. As protein: CASSSWTSGSGYEQYF.

The chain couples TRBV12-3 or TRBV12-4 to TRBJ1-4, with D hard to call. The CDR3 is made up of 13 amino acids. Trimming stripped 3 bases from V and 7 bases from J, with 9 bases between. The CDR3 DNA reads as TGTGCCAGCAGTTTGGTCCGGATTGAAAAACTGTTTTTT. Its translation: CASSLVRIEKLFF.

In this sample, this clonotype turned up many times. This chain links TRBV3-1 with TRBJ2-7; D gene ambiguous. This CDR3 is built from 16 residues. Germline loops: CDR1 LGHDT, CDR2 YNNKEL (reference sequence). The V gene lost 0 bases and the J gene lost 2 bases, with 14 bases spanning the gap. The CDR3 protein is CASSQERSAVAYEQYF. As DNA, the CDR3 is TGTGCCAGCAGCCAAGAGAGGTCGGCAGTAGCCTACGAGCAGTACTTC.

This clonotype showed up just once. V gene TRBV28 combines with J gene TRBJ2-1, with a possible D match to TRBD2 (5 bases). The CDR3 covers 15 residues. The V end was cut by 5 bases, the J end by 5 bases, with 16 bases between. CDR1 and CDR2 from the germline V gene are MDHEN and SYDVKM. The CDR3 loop is CASSEGVAPDNEQFF. For the CDR3, the DNA is TGTGCCAGCAGTGAGGGAGTAGCGCCAGACAATGAGCAGTTCTTC. Drawing the rest from reference TRBV28 and TRBJ2-1, the complete variable domain is DVKVTQSSRYLVKRTGEKVFLECVQDMDHENMFWYRQDPGLGLRLIYFSYDVKMKEKGDIPEGYSVSREKKERFSLILESASTNQTSMYLCASSEGVAPDNEQFFGPGTRLTVL.

This clonotype was observed a few times. The V gene is TRBV20-1, the J gene TRBJ2-1; D perhaps matches TRBD1 (6 bases). The CDR3 runs 14 residues. V lost 7 bases, J lost 3 bases, and 16 bases lay in between. CDR1 is DFQATT and CDR2 is SNEGSKA in the germline V gene (reference sequence). The CDR3 region has the DNA TGCAGTGTTGGCATAGAGACAGGCTACAATGAGCAGTTCTTC. Its translation: CSVGIETGYNEQFF.

This clonotype occurred many times. The rearrangement joins TRBV3-1 to TRBJ2-1; 11 bases line up with TRBD2. V shed 3 bases and J 10 bases; nucleotides not matched to a gene: 2. The CDR3 contains 13 residues. CDR1 and CDR2 from the germline V gene are LGHDT and YNNKEL (reference sequence). The CDR3 bases are TGTGCCAGCAGCCACGGACTAGCGGGCGAGCAGTTCTTC. The encoded protein is CASSHGLAGEQFF.

In nucleotides, the CDR3 is TGTGCCAGCAGTACGATTCGACTAGCGGGAAAGGATGAGCAGTTCTTC. It codes for CASSTIRLAGKDEQFF. The V and J genes are TRBV6-2 or TRBV6-3 and TRBJ2-1; 11 bases are a match to TRBD2. The junction had 11 bases not matched to a gene; V was cut back by 5 bases and J by 8 bases. Looked up from germline, CDR1 is MNHEY and CDR2 is SVGEGT. This CDR3 spans 16 amino acids.

This clonotype was detected many times. The chain carries TRBV27 and TRBJ1-2; D uncertain. Germline V lookup: CDR1 MNHEY, CDR2 SMNVEV (reference sequence). The CDR3 has 14 amino acids. Between the trimmed V and J ends, which lost 2 bases and 3 bases, there was a span of 10 bases. The chain's CDR3 is CASSLIPGDYGYTF. The CDR3 coding sequence is TGTGCCAGCAGTTTAATCCCAGGAGACTATGGCTACACCTTC.

This clonotype occurred many times. The chain combines TRBV3-1 with TRBJ2-3, with D maybe TRBD2 (5 bases). This CDR3 comprises 17 residues. V was cut by 4 bases and J by 4 bases, with 21 bases left in between. Germline CDR1 reads LGHDT; CDR2 reads YNNKEL (reference sequence). CDR3 loop: CASSPTFGGLGPDTQYF. CDR3 bases: TGTGCCAGCAGCCCGACATTCGGAGGCCTTGGCCCAGATACGCAGTATTTT.

This clonotype was counted at least ten times. The chain links TRBV28 to TRBJ2-7; 7 positions agree with TRBD1. With V trimmed by 5 bases and J by 0 bases, 10 bases remained unmatched. Germline V CDR1 and CDR2: MDHEN, SYDVKM. CDR3 length equals 16 residues. CDR3 in DNA: TGTGCCAGCAGTCCCCCGACAGGGCCGAACTCCTACGAGCAGTACTTC. Translated: CASSPPTGPNSYEQYF.

Of note for this clonotype: This clone may be a read error of a much larger clone one base away. Lacking the conserved final phenylalanine or tryptophan, this CDR3 likely reflects a read error. CDR3 amino acids: CASSFLGTGGIGNQPQHL. Written as DNA, the CDR3 is TGTGCCAGCAGTTTTTTAGGAACAGGGGGTATCGGCAATCAGCCCCAGCATTTG. The V gene is TRBV12-3 or TRBV12-4, the J gene TRBJ1-5, with 8 nucleotides matching TRBD1. The J segment lost 2 bases and the V segment lost 3 bases, leaving 12 bases of the junction unmatched. The CDR3 consists of 18 residues.

The rearrangement links TRBV11-3 to TRBJ2-1; either TRBD1 or TRBD2 may supply D (6 bases each). Germline V gene sequence: CDR1 SGHNT, CDR2 YENEEA. The CDR3 extends over 13 amino acids. Trimming shortened V by 4 bases and J by 10 bases, and 14 bases separated the two germline ends. The CDR3 coding sequence is TGTGCCAGCAGCTCGGAGGGGGTTGGGGAGCAGTTCTTC. It encodes CASSSEGVGEQFF.

The CDR3 here is CASRSHPSSYNSPLHF. In DNA, the CDR3 is TGTGCCAGCAGATCCCATCCCTCCTCCTATAATTCACCCCTCCACTTT. The chain employs TRBV27 and TRBJ1-6, with no clear D. This CDR3 has 16 residues. Germline V lookup: CDR1 MNHEY, CDR2 SMNVEV (reference sequence). Trimming shortened V by 6 bases and J by 0 bases, and 12 bases separated the two germline ends.